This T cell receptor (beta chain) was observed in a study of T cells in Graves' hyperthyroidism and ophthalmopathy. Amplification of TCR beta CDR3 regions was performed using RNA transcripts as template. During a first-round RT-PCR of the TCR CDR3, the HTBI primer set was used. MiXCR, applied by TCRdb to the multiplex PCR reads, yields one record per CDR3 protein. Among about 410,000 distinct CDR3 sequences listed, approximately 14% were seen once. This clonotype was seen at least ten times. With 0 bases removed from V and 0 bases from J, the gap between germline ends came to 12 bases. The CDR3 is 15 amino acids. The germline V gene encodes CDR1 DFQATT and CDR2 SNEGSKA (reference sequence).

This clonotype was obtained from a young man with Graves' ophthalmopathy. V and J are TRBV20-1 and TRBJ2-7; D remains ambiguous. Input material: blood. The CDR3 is CSARDHGRSSYEQYF. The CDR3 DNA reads TGCAGTGCTAGAGATCACGGACGAAGCTCCTACGAGCAGTACTTC.